The 13 T cell receptor beta chains listed next were all sequenced from one sample in a study of spatial heterogeneity in lung cancer (dated by TCRdb to the late 2010s). Reading the label with the study, this specimen's time point is: sample taken at primary tumor resection. Library preparation was by 5' RACE. Data came from a NextSeq 500. Using fastp at Q25 and MiXCR, TCRdb reprocessed the public reads and kept productive beta chains. Entries that share a CDR3 protein sequence are merged under the most common genes and DNA. The sample table shows over a thousand distinct CDR3 sequences, and around 13% are seen once. The ten top clones hold 16% of the sample. Material: normal lung tissue next to the tumor, obtained at surgery. The receptors here all came from a male donor with early-stage non-small cell lung cancer.

This clonotype is deemed medium-sized (0.01 to 0.1%). V is TRBV28 and J is TRBJ1-2, with 10 bases that match TRBD1. CDR3 length: 15 residues. J was trimmed by 4 bases and V by 5 bases; bases with no gene match: 7. CDR1 is MDHEN and CDR2 is SYDVKM in the germline V gene. CDR3 sequence reads: CASSPGQGNPYGYTF. CDR3 DNA sequence: TGTGCCAGCAGTCCGGGACAGGGGAATCCCTATGGCTACACCTTC.

This clonotype is labeled as medium-sized (0.01 to 0.1%). The rearrangement links TRBV20-1 to TRBJ1-2; D unclear. The germline V gene has CDR1 DFQATT and CDR2 SNEGSKA (reference sequence). V was shortened by 0 bases and J by 2 bases, with 13 bases between the two germline ends. The CDR3 extends over 15 amino acids. CDR3 amino acids: CSARDFQASNYGYTF. DNA for the CDR3: TGCAGTGCTAGAGATTTCCAGGCCTCGAACTATGGCTACACCTTC.

This clonotype has a count of ten or more. This sequence joins TRBV14 and TRBJ2-1, with D possibly being TRBD2 (5 bases). V was shortened by 0 bases and J by 5 bases, with 11 bases between the two germline ends. The CDR3 extends over 15 amino acids. The germline V gene has CDR1 SGHDN and CDR2 FVKESK. The DNA of the CDR3 is TGTGCCAGCAGCCAAGAAAGCGGCTGGAACAATGAGCAGTTCTTC. It translates to CASSQESGWNNEQFF.

By share of the sample, this clonotype is medium-sized. This chain uses TRBV28 with TRBJ2-3; 8 nucleotides align to TRBD2. CDR3 size: 16 residues. Germline V gene sequence: CDR1 MDHEN, CDR2 SYDVKM. The trim removed 6 bases at V and 2 bases at J, leaving 10 bases unmatched. This CDR3 reads CASSPLTGGDTDTQYF. CDR3 nucleotide sequence: TGTGCCAGCAGCCCCTTGACCGGGGGGGACACAGATACGCAGTATTTT. Full variable domain (outside the CDR3, taken from reference TRBV28 and TRBJ2-3): DVKVTQSSRYLVKRTGEKVFLECVQDMDHENMFWYRQDPGLGLRLIYFSYDVKMKEKGDIPEGYSVSREKKERFSLILESASTNQTSMYLCASSPLTGGDTDTQYFGPGTRLTVL.

This chain connects TRBV30 to TRBJ2-1; 11 positions match TRBD2. Per germline, CDR1 GTSNPN and CDR2 SVGIG (reference sequence). The CDR3 has 14 residues. The ends lost 4 bases at V and 8 bases at J; junction bases unmatched: 7. CDR3 nucleotides: TGTGCCTGGAATCTAGCGGGGGGTTTTGATGAGCAGTTCTTC. Its protein is CAWNLAGGFDEQFF.

This clonotype is large (0.1 to 1%) in the sample. This rearrangement joins TRBV14 to TRBJ2-3; D may correspond to TRBD1 or TRBD2 (6 bases each). V dropped 0 bases and J dropped 10 bases, with 17 bases sitting between them. This CDR3 is built from 15 residues. Germline V gives CDR1 SGHDN, CDR2 FVKESK. DNA of the CDR3: TGTGCCAGCAGCCAAGACGGAGGGACACCGGGGCCGCAGTATTTT. It specifies CASSQDGGTPGPQYF.

By sample share, this clonotype is medium-sized. This chain uses TRBV6-5 with TRBJ2-7; D is unresolved. V gave up 6 bases and J gave up 0 bases, with 15 bases separating them. The CDR3 sequence is 15 residues long. Germline V gene data show CDR1 as MNHEY and CDR2 as SVGAGI. Here the CDR3 reads CASSSSSAFSYEQYF. Here the CDR3 DNA reads TGTGCCAGCAGCTCCTCCAGCGCCTTCTCCTACGAGCAGTACTTC.

This clonotype occurred a few times. The chain has TRBV12-3 or TRBV12-4 and TRBJ2-7, with 8 bases identical to TRBD2. V was clipped by 7 bases and J by 4 bases; unmatched bases: 12. CDR3 length equals 15 residues. The CDR3 coding sequence is TGTGCCAGCACCAACTCGGGGGGGCTGGGGTACGAGCAGTACTTC. Protein product: CASTNSGGLGYEQYF.

This clonotype is termed medium-sized. This chain connects TRBV4-1 to TRBJ2-6; D unresolved. Per germline, CDR1 MGHRA and CDR2 YSYEKL. V lost 1 base to trimming and J lost 6 bases, with 7 bases between them. The CDR3 length is 14 residues. CDR3 in amino acids: CASSQVGEANVLTF. CDR3 nucleotide sequence: TGCGCCAGCAGCCAAGTTGGGGAGGCCAACGTCCTGACTTTC.

In this sample, this clonotype is large. J is TRBJ1-1 and V is TRBV6-6; the D is unclear. CDR1 is MNHNY and CDR2 is SVGAGI in the germline V gene (reference sequence). V lost 0 bases and J 12 bases, leaving 11 bases between the germline ends. CDR3 length equals 12 residues. This CDR3 reads CASSYSPLFTFF. The CDR3 DNA reads TGTGCCAGCAGTTACTCACCCCTTTTTACTTTCTTT.

The gene calls are TRBV6-5 and TRBJ2-7, with D possibly matching TRBD2 (5 bases). Germline V gene data show CDR1 as MNHEY and CDR2 as SVGAGI. Trimming took off 0 bases at V and 1 base at J, with 13 bases between the two ends. The CDR3 covers 16 residues. This CDR3 reads CASSYSILGASYEQYF. The CDR3 region has the DNA TGTGCCAGCAGTTACTCGATCCTGGGAGCTTCCTACGAGCAGTACTTC.

This clonotype was observed a few times. The V call is TRBV4-3, the J call TRBJ1-1, with no clear D. The V end was cut by 0 bases, the J end by 7 bases, with 12 bases between. The CDR3 is made up of 14 amino acids. The germline V gene encodes CDR1 LGHNA and CDR2 YSLEER. The CDR3 region is CASSQDGGPFEAFF. DNA of the CDR3: TGCGCCAGCAGCCAAGACGGCGGCCCTTTTGAAGCTTTCTTT.

This clonotype is large in the sample. This rearrangement joins TRBV5-5 to TRBJ2-2, with D maybe TRBD2 (7 bases). V lost 5 bases and J lost 1, with 12 bases in between. Per the germline V gene, CDR1 is SGHKS and CDR2 is YYEKEE (reference sequence). The CDR3 runs 15 residues. This CDR3 is CASRGGGLNTGELFF. The CDR3 DNA reads as TGTGCCAGCAGGGGCGGGGGCCTGAACACCGGGGAGCTGTTTTTT.